Many counts were recorded for the clone carrying this TCR beta chain. The data belong to a study of T cells in Graves' hyperthyroidism and ophthalmopathy. Graves' hyperthyroidism is called stable when ophthalmopathy does not progress within 18 months. Researchers barred patients who had uncontrolled infection, other autoimmune disease, pregnancy or lactation. This CDR3 region has 16 residues. Germline V lookup: CDR1 SGHAT, CDR2 FQNNGV. Trimming took 3 bases from V and 0 from J; bases not matched to a gene: 7. TCR beta CDR3 sequences were amplified from RNA transcripts. The HTBI set primed first-round TCR CDR3 RT-PCR. MiXCR, applied by TCRdb to the multiplex PCR reads, yields one record per CDR3 protein. The table records hundreds of thousands of distinct CDR3 sequences, about 14% of them present only once.

This sequence originates from a woman in her late teens or twenties with Graves' hyperthyroidism. V usage is TRBV11-2 and J usage is TRBJ1-2; 7 positions match TRBD1. The source material was blood. CDR3 bases: TGTGCCAGCAGCTTGATGAGTGGGACAGCTAACTATGGCTACACCTTC. This codes for CASSLMSGTANYGYTF.